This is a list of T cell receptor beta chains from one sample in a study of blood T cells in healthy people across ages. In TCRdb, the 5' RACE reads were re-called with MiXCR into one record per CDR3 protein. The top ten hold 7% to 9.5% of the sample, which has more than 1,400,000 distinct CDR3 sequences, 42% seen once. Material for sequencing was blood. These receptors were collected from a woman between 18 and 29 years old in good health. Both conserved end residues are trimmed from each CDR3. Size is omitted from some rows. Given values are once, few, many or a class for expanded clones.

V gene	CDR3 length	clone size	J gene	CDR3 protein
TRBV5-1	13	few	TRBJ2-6	ASNPTASGANVLT
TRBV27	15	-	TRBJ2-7	ASSPNRGGAGFYEQY
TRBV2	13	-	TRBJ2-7	ASRPMAGVSYEQY
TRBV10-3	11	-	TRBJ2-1	AIKTSGIDEQF
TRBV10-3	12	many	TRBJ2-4	AIGGNGAKNIQY
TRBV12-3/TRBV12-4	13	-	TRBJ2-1	ASSLVRGTYNEQF
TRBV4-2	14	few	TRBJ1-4	ASSQDGAGGGEKLF
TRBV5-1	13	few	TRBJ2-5	ASSLGSAFEETQY
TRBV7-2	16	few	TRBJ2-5	ASRRQGGVAQGKETQY
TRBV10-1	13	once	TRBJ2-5	ASSELRGGQETQY
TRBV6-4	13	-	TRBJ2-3	PSSDLDYPGATQY
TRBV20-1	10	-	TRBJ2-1	SARLDFGEQF
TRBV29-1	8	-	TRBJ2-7	SSSGVEQY
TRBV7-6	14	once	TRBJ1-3	ASSPRVPISGNTIY
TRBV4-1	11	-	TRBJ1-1	ASSQYQGTEAF
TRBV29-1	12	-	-	SVEGSLYQETQF
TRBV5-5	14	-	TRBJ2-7	ASSCTRLAASYEQY
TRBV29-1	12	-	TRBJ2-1	SVDPRQGLDEQF
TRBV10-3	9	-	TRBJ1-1	AVAGSTEAF
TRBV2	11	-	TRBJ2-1	ASEESSYNEQF
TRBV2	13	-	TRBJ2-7	ASSEGGGGSYEQY
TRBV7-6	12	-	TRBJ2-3	ASSPQSSTDTQY
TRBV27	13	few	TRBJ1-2	ASSSGWGQNYGYT
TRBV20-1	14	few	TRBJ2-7	SARDWIAGLSYEQY
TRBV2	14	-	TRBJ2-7	ASSNLRGNSYNEQY
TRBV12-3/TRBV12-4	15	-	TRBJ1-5	ASSFSTVKNSNQPQH
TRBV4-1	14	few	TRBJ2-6	ASSYSLGSGANVLT
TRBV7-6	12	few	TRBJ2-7	ASSSRDITYEQY
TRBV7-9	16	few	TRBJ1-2	ASSSSGTGVYTNYGYT
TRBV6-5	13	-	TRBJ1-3	ASSDGRLSGNTIY
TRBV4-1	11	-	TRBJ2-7	ASSQDQGAEWY
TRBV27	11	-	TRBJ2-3	ASSTGLWDTQY
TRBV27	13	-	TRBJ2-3	ASSRRTGNTDTQY
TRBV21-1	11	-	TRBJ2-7	ASSKVGGYEQY
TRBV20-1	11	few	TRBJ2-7	SADRVSQYEQY
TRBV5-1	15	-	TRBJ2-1	ASSAGTSGSLYNEQF
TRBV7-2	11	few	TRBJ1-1	ATTPSWNTEAF
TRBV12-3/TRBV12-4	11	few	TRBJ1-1	ASSFIRNTEAF
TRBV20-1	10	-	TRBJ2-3	SASHPTDTQY
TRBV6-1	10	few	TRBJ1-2	ASSERHYGYT
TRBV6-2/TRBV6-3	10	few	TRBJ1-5	ASKRVGQPQH
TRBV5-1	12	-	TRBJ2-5	ASSFSQRVETQY
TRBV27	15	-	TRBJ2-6	ASSWTGIASGANVLT
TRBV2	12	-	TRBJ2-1	ASSGDHYPNEQF
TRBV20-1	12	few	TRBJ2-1	SPHRGRIPNEQF